Below are 30 T cell receptor beta chains sequenced from a single sample in a study of CD8+ T cells in alopecia areata. In each case, RNA was isolated and then reverse transcribed into cDNA as the sequencing template. Assay used: immunoSEQ multiplex PCR; TCRdb lists only in-frame clones, some missing. The repertoire holds roughly 120,000 clones, with 50% to 75% as singletons. The treatment: oral pan-JAK inhibitor, 5-10 mg twice daily. The sequencing here drew on CD8+ T cells sorted from blood, taken at week 4, from a patient treated with tofacitinib. Every receptor here comes from a human donor with alopecia areata.

J is TRBJ1-5 and V is TRBV15; D remains ambiguous. V lost 0 bases to trimming and J lost 7 bases, with 7 bases between them. The CDR3 sequence is 13 residues long. The V gene's germline CDR1 is LNHNV and CDR2 YYDKDF (reference sequence). CDR3 sequence reads: CATSRDGWQPQHF. CDR3 coding DNA: TGTGCCACCAGCAGAGATGGGTGGCAGCCCCAGCATTTT. The full variable domain, completed using reference TRBV15 and TRBJ1-5, is DAMVIQNPRYQVTQFGKPVTLSCSQTLNHNVMYWYQQKSSQAPKLLFHYYDKDFNNEADTPDNFQSRRPNTSFCFLDIRSPGLGDTAMYLCATSRDGWQPQHFGDGTRLSIL.

This chain connects TRBV5-1 to TRBJ1-2; D is perhaps TRBD1 (6 bases). The CDR3 extends over 12 amino acids. The ends were cut back, 3 bases at V and 12 bases at J, with 15 bases in the middle. Per germline, CDR1 SGHRS and CDR2 YFSETQ. The CDR3 spells CASSSSGTFDTF. The CDR3 DNA reads as TGCGCCAGCAGCTCTTCCGGGACATTTGACACCTTC.

This sequence joins TRBV7-9 and TRBJ2-7; 8 nucleotides match TRBD2. Looked up from germline, CDR1 is SEHNR and CDR2 is FQNEAQ (reference sequence). Trimming took 5 bases from V and 3 from J; bases not matched to a gene: 9. The CDR3 extends over 15 amino acids. This CDR3 reads CASSPSTSGGYEQYF. Written as DNA, the CDR3 is TGTGCCAGCAGCCCCTCGACCAGCGGGGGCTACGAGCAGTACTTC. The full variable domain, rest sourced from reference TRBV7-9 and TRBJ2-7, is DTGVSQNPRHKITKRGQNVTFRCDPISEHNRLYWYRQTLGQGPEFLTYFQNEAQLEKSRLLSDRFSAERPKGSFSTLEIQRTEQGDSAMYLCASSPSTSGGYEQYFGPGTRLTVT.

With regard to this clone: Additional DNA sequences in this sample encode the identical CDR3. Here the CDR3 reads CASRRNTEAFF. The CDR3 DNA reads TGTGCCAGCAGACGAAACACTGAAGCTTTCTTT. The V call is TRBV27, the J call TRBJ1-1; no definite D call. CDR1 MNHEY and CDR2 SMNVEV come from the germline V gene (reference sequence). The V and J ends lost 6 bases and 2 bases respectively, with 4 bases between them. The CDR3 has 11 residues.

This chain joins TRBV13 and TRBJ2-3; no clear D gene. V lost 0 bases and J lost 3, with 4 bases in between. Per the germline V gene, CDR1 is PRHDT and CDR2 is FYEKMQ (reference sequence). This CDR3 has 13 residues. CDR3 sequence: CASSLGQTDTQYF. The CDR3 region has the DNA TGTGCCAGCAGCTTAGGGCAGACAGATACGCAGTATTTT. The full variable domain, rest sourced from reference TRBV13 and TRBJ2-3, is AAGVIQSPRHLIKEKRETATLKCYPIPRHDTVYWYQQGPGQDPQFLISFYEKMQSDKGSIPDRFSAQQFSDYHSELNMSSLELGDSALYFCASSLGQTDTQYFGPGTRLTVL.

V is TRBV30 and J is TRBJ1-1; D ambiguous. Trimming shortened V by 4 bases and J by 1 base, and 10 bases separated the two germline ends. This CDR3 has 13 amino acids. Germline assignment: CDR1 GTSNPN and CDR2 SVGIG (reference sequence). The CDR3 loop is CAWTPPGNTEAFF. The CDR3 nucleotides read TGTGCCTGGACCCCGCCAGGGAACACTGAAGCTTTCTTT. The complete variable domain, with remaining parts taken from reference TRBV30 and TRBJ1-1, reads SQTIHQWPATLVQPVGSPLSLECTVEGTSNPNLYWYRQAAGRGLQLLFYSVGIGQISSEVPQNLSASRPQDRQFILSSKKLLLSDSGFYLCAWTPPGNTEAFFGQGTRLTVV.

In the case of this clone: At the DNA level, this CDR3 is encoded by other sequences in the same sample as well. V gene TRBV29-1 combines with J gene TRBJ2-2; no clear D gene. The CDR3 totals 12 residues. V was pared by 4 bases and J by 5 bases, with 8 bases between. Per germline, CDR1 SQVTM and CDR2 ANQGSEA. Here the CDR3 DNA reads TGCAGCGTTGTTGAACCTACCGGGGAGCTGTTTTTT. Its translation: CSVVEPTGELFF.

The chain is built from TRBV29-1 and TRBJ1-1; D is uncertain. The V end was cut by 8 bases, the J end by 0 bases, with 13 bases between. In germline, CDR1 is SQVTM, CDR2 ANQGSEA. There are 13 residues in the CDR3. Here the CDR3 reads CSHSWGVNTEAFF. The CDR3 nucleotides read TGCAGCCATTCGTGGGGTGTGAACACTGAAGCTTTCTTT.

This clone was seen more than once but under ten times. This chain connects TRBV6-5 to TRBJ2-3; no clear D. Trimming shortened V by 5 bases and J by 5 bases, and 2 bases separated the two germline ends. Germline values: CDR1 MNHEY, CDR2 SVGAGI. CDR3 length: 10 amino acids. The CDR3 DNA sequence: TGTGCCAGCAGTGGAGATACGCAGTATTTT. Protein: CASSGDTQYF.

This clone was observed a single time. The chain links TRBV29-1 to TRBJ1-2, with D maybe TRBD1 (6 bases). Germline V CDR1 and CDR2: SQVTM, ANQGSEA. CDR3 length: 14 amino acids. V was pared by 1 base and J by 1 base, with 10 bases between. The CDR3 region is CSVEGGAFNYGYTF. The CDR3 DNA reads as TGCAGCGTTGAAGGGGGGGCCTTTAACTATGGCTACACCTTC.

This clone has just a few counts. V is TRBV7-9 and J is TRBJ2-3; D may correspond to TRBD1 or TRBD2 (5 bases each). Germline V gives CDR1 SEHNR, CDR2 FQNEAQ (reference sequence). The V gene lost 4 bases and the J gene lost 0 bases, with 17 bases spanning the gap. The CDR3 consists of 17 residues. DNA of the CDR3: TGTGCCAGCAGCTCAACCCTAGGGGACGCTAGCACAGATACGCAGTATTTT. Protein sequence: CASSSTLGDASTDTQYF.

The table lists this clone with a few counts. The chain recombines TRBV4-2 with TRBJ2-5, with D maybe TRBD1 (6 bases). The germline V gene has CDR1 LGHNA and CDR2 YNFKEQ. Trimming pared 0 bases from V and 4 bases from J, leaving 9 bases between. The CDR3 runs 14 residues. CDR3 region: CASSQDLRGETQYF. DNA for the CDR3: TGTGCCAGCAGCCAAGACCTCAGGGGAGAGACCCAGTACTTC.

This chain connects TRBV29-1 to TRBJ2-2, with 10 bases aligning to TRBD1. This CDR3 is built from 15 residues. In germline, CDR1 is SQVTM, CDR2 ANQGSEA. After removal of 1 base from V and 6 bases from J, the junction contained 5 bases not matched to a gene. The CDR3 spells CSVEGGTGVAGELFF. The CDR3 nucleotides read TGCAGCGTTGAAGGTGGGACAGGGGTTGCCGGGGAGCTGTTTTTT.

This sequence joins TRBV7-9 and TRBJ2-7; no clear D. The germline gives CDR1 SEHNR, CDR2 FQNEAQ (reference sequence). Trimming shortened V by 5 bases and J by 6 bases, and 11 bases separated the two germline ends. This CDR3 has 12 residues. CDR3 residues: CASSPLSGEQYF. DNA of the CDR3: TGTGCCAGCAGCCCCCTCTCGGGCGAGCAGTACTTC.

The V call is TRBV5-6, the J call TRBJ2-7; D remains unclear. The CDR3 spans 12 residues. CDR1 and CDR2 (germline): SGHDT, YYEEEE. V was pared by 3 bases and J by 2 bases, with 6 bases between. CDR3: CASSSIAYEQYF. The CDR3 bases are TGTGCCAGCAGCTCCATAGCCTACGAGCAGTACTTC.

This clone was picked up a small number of times. The V and J genes are TRBV23-1 and TRBJ1-6; D not resolved. TRBV23-1 is filed as an ORF, its function uncertain. Trimming left V 2 bases short and J 3 bases short, with 11 bases between. The CDR3 consists of 16 residues. CDR3 protein: CASSQTGFDYNSPLHF. DNA of the CDR3: TGCGCCAGCAGTCAAACGGGATTCGACTATAATTCACCCCTCCACTTT.

In this sample, this clone turned up once. The CDR3 DNA is TGTGCCAGCAGTGAAGGCGGCTGGCGGGGGGTAGAGACCCAGTACTTC. Amino acid sequence: CASSEGGWRGVETQYF. V gene TRBV25-1 combines with J gene TRBJ2-5, with TRBD2 matching over 8 bases. CDR1 and CDR2 (germline): MGHDK, SYGVNS. The CDR3 has 16 residues. J lost 4 bases, V lost 2 bases, and 9 bases had no gene match. The full variable domain, rest sourced from reference TRBV25-1 and TRBJ2-5, is EADIYQTPRYLVIGTGKKITLECSQTMGHDKMYWYQQDPGMELHLIHYSYGVNSTEKGDLSSESTVSRIRTEHFPLTLESARPSHTSQYLCASSEGGWRGVETQYFGPGTRLLVL.

The chain links TRBV29-1 to TRBJ2-2, with D perhaps matching TRBD1 (6 bases). Germline V gene data show CDR1 as SQVTM and CDR2 as ANQGSEA. The CDR3 is 12 amino acids. The V end was cut by 5 bases, the J end by 4 bases, with 8 bases between. CDR3 sequence (DNA): TGCAGCGTTTACAGGGTCACCGGGGAGCTGTTTTTT. Translation gives CSVYRVTGELFF.

The rearrangement uses TRBV7-9 and TRBJ2-5; TRBD1 or TRBD2 may be the D gene (5 bases each). This CDR3 comprises 16 residues. Germline lookup yields CDR1 SEHNR and CDR2 FQNEAQ (reference sequence). Trimming shortened V by 4 bases and J by 4 bases, and 19 bases separated the two germline ends. DNA for the CDR3: TGTGCCAGCAGCTCCTCCCTGGGGGAAATTGGAGAGACCCAGTACTTC. Its translation: CASSSSLGEIGETQYF.

The chain carries TRBV30 and TRBJ1-2; 9 nucleotides align to TRBD1. V was clipped by 0 bases and J by 6 bases; unmatched bases: 2. The CDR3 contains 13 residues. CDR1 and CDR2 (germline): GTSNPN, SVGIG (reference sequence). CDR3 coding DNA: TGTGCCTGGAGTGTAGGGACAGGGAATGGCTACACCTTC. Translated: CAWSVGTGNGYTF.

V and J are TRBV4-1 and TRBJ1-6; D unclear. The germline V and J ends were trimmed by 0 bases and 4 bases, with 4 bases remaining between them. Germline-derived CDR1 and CDR2 are MGHRA and YSYEKL. CDR3 length equals 14 residues. As DNA, the CDR3 is TGCGCCAGCAGCCAAGAGGAGTATAATTCACCCCTCCACTTT. This sequence encodes CASSQEEYNSPLHF.

This clone was picked up a small number of times. The CDR3 coding sequence is TGTGCCAGCAGAGAGATGGCCGGGGAGCTGTTTTTT. It specifies CASREMAGELFF. This chain connects TRBV7-9 to TRBJ2-2; D is uncertain. CDR3 length: 12 amino acids. V lost 6 bases to trimming and J lost 6 bases, with 8 bases between them. The germline CDR1 and CDR2 sequences are SEHNR and FQNEAQ (reference sequence).

The chain is built from TRBV5-1 and TRBJ1-1, with 7 bases aligning to TRBD1. The CDR3 consists of 14 residues. The germline V gene encodes CDR1 SGHRS and CDR2 YFSETQ. J was trimmed by 4 bases and V by 1 base; bases with no gene match: 4. The CDR3 DNA reads as TGCGCCAGCAGCTTGCCGGGGACAGTCACTGAAGCTTTCTTT. Protein sequence: CASSLPGTVTEAFF.

The chain combines TRBV7-8 with TRBJ2-7, with 9 nucleotides matching TRBD2. This CDR3 is built from 14 residues. Trimming removed 3 bases from V and 0 bases from J; junction bases left unmatched: 0. The germline V gene encodes CDR1 SGHVS and CDR2 FQNEAQ. CDR3 bases: TGTGCCAGCAGCTTTAGCGGGGGCTCCTACGAGCAGTACTTC. Protein sequence: CASSFSGGSYEQYF.

The V and J genes are TRBV30 and TRBJ1-4, with D possibly being TRBD1 (5 bases). Germline V gene data show CDR1 as GTSNPN and CDR2 as SVGIG (reference sequence). The CDR3 contains 13 residues. V was cut by 2 bases and J by 8 bases, with 12 bases left in between. Here the CDR3 reads CAWSLGTEEKLFF. CDR3 nucleotides: TGTGCCTGGAGTCTCGGGACGGAGGAAAAACTGTTTTTT. Using reference TRBV30 and TRBJ1-4 for the parts outside the CDR3, the full variable domain is SQTIHQWPATLVQPVGSPLSLECTVEGTSNPNLYWYRQAAGRGLQLLFYSVGIGQISSEVPQNLSASRPQDRQFILSSKKLLLSDSGFYLCAWSLGTEEKLFFGSGTQLSVL.

There are a few counts of this clone. This chain joins TRBV7-9 and TRBJ2-3; TRBD1 or TRBD2 may be the D gene (6 bases each). Germline lookup yields CDR1 SEHNR and CDR2 FQNEAQ (reference sequence). This CDR3 is built from 14 residues. V was cut by 3 bases and J by 2 bases, with 9 bases left in between. CDR3: CASSFPGATDTQYF. Written as DNA, the CDR3 is TGTGCCAGCAGCTTCCCGGGGGCCACAGATACGCAGTATTTT.

V and J are TRBV5-6 and TRBJ1-1, with D unresolved. Deletions cut 1 base from V and 2 bases from J, with 3 bases between. This CDR3 region has 12 residues. From germline, CDR1 is SGHDT and CDR2 YYEEEE. The DNA for the CDR3 is TGTGCCAGCAGCTTGTACAACACTGAAGCTTTCTTT. Translating it yields CASSLYNTEAFF. The variable domain in full, completed from reference TRBV5-6 and TRBJ1-1, reads DAGVTQSPTHLIKTRGQQVTLRCSPKSGHDTVSWYQQALGQGPQFIFQYYEEEERQRGNFPDRFSGHQFPNYSSELNVNALLLGDSALYLCASSLYNTEAFFGQGTRLTVV.

The sample holds a few counts of this clone. This rearrangement joins TRBV14 to TRBJ1-1; D is uncertain. The germline CDR1 and CDR2 sequences are SGHDN and FVKESK. V was clipped by 0 bases and J by 4 bases, with 6 bases between them. CDR3 length: 13 amino acids. The CDR3 DNA reads as TGTGCCAGCAGCCAAGATTTAGGCACTGAAGCTTTCTTT. Translated, it gives CASSQDLGTEAFF.

The V and J genes are TRBV7-2 and TRBJ2-3; 9 nucleotides agree with TRBD2. CDR1 and CDR2 from the germline V gene are SGHTA and FQGNSA. The CDR3 contains 16 residues. Losses at the gene ends were 2 bases for V and 0 bases for J; bases not matched to a gene: 3. As DNA, the CDR3 is TGTGCCAGCAGCTTATTAGCGGGGGCTAGCACAGATACGCAGTATTTT. This gives the protein CASSLLAGASTDTQYF.

J is TRBJ2-5 and V is TRBV7-8; possibly TRBD1 for D (6 bases). The germline V and J ends were trimmed by 5 bases and 5 bases, with 12 bases remaining between them. In germline, CDR1 is SGHVS, CDR2 FQNEAQ. The CDR3 contains 13 residues. Written as DNA, the CDR3 is TGTGCCAGCAGCACAGGGTCGCCTGAGACCCAGTACTTC. Its translation: CASSTGSPETQYF.